These 4 T cell receptor beta chains share one sample of origin, sequenced in a study of CD8 T cells in ankylosing spondylitis (dated by TCRdb to about 2017). Libraries were built with 5' RACE. Sequenced using an Illumina HiSeq 2500. TCRdb trimmed the raw reads at Q25, called clones with MiXCR and kept productive beta chains. Rows are unified per CDR3 protein, each entry keeping the most common DNA and genes. Present in this sample are just over 350,000 distinct CDR3 sequences, more than 20% of which were seen just once. The ten largest clonotypes hold around 13% of the sample. The material sequenced was blood, either unsorted or a sorted T cell fraction (not recorded which). The receptors derive from a male donor with ankylosing spondylitis or in good health (not recorded which).

V usage is TRBV6-1 and J usage is TRBJ2-4; D might be TRBD2 (6 bases). Trimming took off 7 bases at V and 11 bases at J, with 18 bases between the two ends. The CDR3 totals 13 residues. CDR1 and CDR2 from the germline V gene are MNHNS and SASEGT. DNA of the CDR3: TGTGCCAGCAACCCCCCTCTGGAGGGGTTTCAGTACTTC. Its translation: CASNPPLEGFQYF.

This chain connects TRBV19 to TRBJ2-7, with D possibly matching TRBD1 (6 bases). CDR1 is LNHDA and CDR2 is SQIVND in the germline V gene (reference sequence). V shed 10 bases and J shed 7 bases, with 17 bases lying between them. There are 12 residues in the CDR3. The chain's CDR3 is CATLSGTREQYF. The CDR3 DNA is TGTGCCACCCTTTCCGGGACACGGGAGCAGTACTTC.

This clonotype was observed a few times. The rearrangement joins TRBV5-1 to TRBJ2-7; 10 nucleotides agree with TRBD1. V lost 3 bases to trimming and J lost 3 bases; unmatched junction nucleotides: 3. Germline V gene sequence: CDR1 SGHRS, CDR2 YFSETQ. CDR3 size: 14 residues. The CDR3: CASSYGTGDYEQYF. The CDR3 DNA follows: TGCGCCAGCAGCTACGGGACAGGGGACTACGAGCAGTACTTC. Full variable domain (remainder filled in from reference TRBV5-1 and TRBJ2-7): KAGVTQTPRYLIKTRGQQVTLSCSPISGHRSVSWYQQTPGQGLQFLFEYFSETQRNKGNFPGRFSGRQFSNSRSEMNVSTLELGDSALYLCASSYGTGDYEQYFGPGTRLTVT.

The chain uses TRBV4-1 and TRBJ2-5; D may be TRBD1 (5 bases). Germline CDR1 MGHRA, CDR2 YSYEKL. This CDR3 region has 14 residues. Trimming took 3 bases from V and 5 from J, leaving 13 bases between them. This CDR3 reads CASSQTWGEETQYF. The DNA for the CDR3 is TGCGCCAGCAGCCAGACTTGGGGCGAGGAGACCCAGTACTTC.